This T cell receptor beta chain appears in the sequencing data of a study of blood T cells in healthy people across ages. A second PCR of roughly 7 to 11 cycles used a sample-barcoded 5' primer and a J-beta primer mix. Each CDR3 protein is one row after TCRdb ran MiXCR on the 5' RACE reads. The sample records more than 550,000 distinct CDR3 sequences, 22% being singletons. Study outcomes and limitations: Considered underestimates were the diversity estimates obtained from one million T cells. There was a strong correlation between TCR beta diversity and naive T cell percentage.

Deletions cut 1 base from V and 3 bases from J, with 6 bases between. This CDR3 has 13 amino acids. Germline CDR1 SNHLY, CDR2 FYNNEI. With respect to this clonotype: The antigen is not known.

Samples each yielded at least 6 micrograms of total RNA. The V call is TRBV2, the J call TRBJ2-5; D unresolved. This TCR derives from a man between 65 and 85 years old in good health. The sequenced sample consisted of blood. CDR3 loop: CASSEGHEETQYF. The CDR3 DNA reads TGTGCCAGCAGTGAAGGGCACGAAGAGACCCAGTACTTC.